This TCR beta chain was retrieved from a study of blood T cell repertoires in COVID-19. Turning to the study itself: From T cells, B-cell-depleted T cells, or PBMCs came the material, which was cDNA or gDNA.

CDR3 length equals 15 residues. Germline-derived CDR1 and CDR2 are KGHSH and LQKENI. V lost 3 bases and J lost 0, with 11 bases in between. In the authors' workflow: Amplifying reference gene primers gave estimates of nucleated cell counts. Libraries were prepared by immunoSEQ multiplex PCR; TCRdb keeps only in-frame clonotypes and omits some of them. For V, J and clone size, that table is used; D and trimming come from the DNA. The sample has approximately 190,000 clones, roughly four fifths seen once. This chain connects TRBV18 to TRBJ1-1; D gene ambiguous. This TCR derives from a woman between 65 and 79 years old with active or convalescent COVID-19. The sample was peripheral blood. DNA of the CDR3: TGTGCCAGCTCACCGTCACAGACTATGAACACTGAAGCTTTCTTT. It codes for CASSPSQTMNTEAFF.